The sequence of this T cell receptor beta chain was determined in a study of blood T cell repertoires in COVID-19. Whole-study context: COVID-19 samples, acute and convalescent, were from the United States, Italy and Spain. T cells, B-cell-depleted T cells, or PBMCs provided the cDNA or gDNA that served as material.

Germline V gene data show CDR1 as MNHEY and CDR2 as SVGAGI. J gave up 3 bases and V 5 bases, and 10 bases lay outside the gene matches. CDR3 length: 15 residues. Measured with immunoSEQ multiplex PCR; TCRdb has only the in-frame clones, and not every one. The table records 330,000 or so clones, 88% of them present only once. Those enrolled, adults aged roughly 18 to 89 years, came from roughly 23 US areas. The study assigned cohorts using participant-reported clinical history. The sample taken for sequencing was PBMCs or T cells enriched from blood (not recorded which). This sequence was found in a woman aged 25 to 39 who had been exposed to COVID-19. The chain couples TRBV6-5 to TRBJ2-7; 7 bases agree with TRBD1. The CDR3 DNA reads TGTGCCAGCAGTCCAATCCCGGGACAGTTCTACGAGCAGTACTTC. It is translated as CASSPIPGQFYEQYF.